The 11 T cell receptor beta chains presented below share a single source sample, sequenced in a study of shared clonotypes between healthy human individuals. Repertoires were generated with immunoSEQ multiplex PCR, while TCRdb's copy carries only in-frame clones and drops some. The sample consists of about 1.5 million clones, 95% to 99% of them appearing once. The source material was naive CD4+ T cells sorted from blood. Stated subset: CD45RA+ positively selected. The receptors were gathered from a man in his thirties or forties in good health.

The rearrangement joins TRBV2 to TRBJ2-7; TRBD2 agrees at 8 bases. J gave up 5 bases and V 8 bases, and 14 bases lay outside the gene matches. Germline lookup yields CDR1 SNHLY and CDR2 FYNNEI. The CDR3 spans 15 residues. The CDR3 region has the DNA TGTGCCAGCTGGGGGGGAGCGGGAGCAGAAAACGAGCAGTACTTC. Translating gives CASWGGAGAENEQYF.

The CDR3 coding sequence is TGTGCCAGCAGCACTCGCTGGGAAGATACGCAGTATTTT. Its translation is CASSTRWEDTQYF. The chain links TRBV5-4 to TRBJ2-3; D not certain. Germline CDR1 and CDR2: SGHNT and YYREEE (reference sequence). V was shortened by 4 bases and J by 5 bases, with 11 bases between the two germline ends. The length of the CDR3 is 13 residues. Looking up the rest from reference TRBV5-4 and TRBJ2-3 gives the full variable domain: ETGVTQSPTHLIKTRGQQVTLRCSSQSGHNTVSWYQQALGQGPQFIFQYYREEENGRGNFPPRFSGLQFPNYSSELNVNALELDDSALYLCASSTRWEDTQYFGPGTRLTVL.

The chain links TRBV27 to TRBJ2-6; 8 bases are a match to TRBD1. V shed 3 bases and J 2 bases; nucleotides not matched to a gene: 6. Germline CDR1 and CDR2: MNHEY and SMNVEV (reference sequence). This CDR3 comprises 17 residues. The CDR3, as DNA: TGTGCCAGCAGTTTTGACAGGGGCAACCCTGGGGCCAACGTCCTGACTTTC. It yields the protein CASSFDRGNPGANVLTF.

This clone was recorded only once. This chain connects TRBV21-1 to TRBJ1-3; no check of the table's D call, TRBD1, against the DNA was made. TRBV21-1 is recorded as a pseudogene. There are 14 residues in the CDR3. CDR3 sequence reads: CASIAGTAENTIYF. In DNA, the CDR3 is TGTGCCAGCATCGCCGGGACAGCGGAAAACACCATATATTTT.

The chain uses TRBV18 and TRBJ2-3; D is uncertain. The ends were cut back, 3 bases at V and 0 bases at J, with 10 bases in the middle. The CDR3 length is 15 residues. Germline V gene sequence: CDR1 KGHSH, CDR2 LQKENI. CDR3 coding DNA: TGTGCCAGCTCACCGAAGCATTCTAGCACAGATACGCAGTATTTT. Its translation: CASSPKHSSTDTQYF.

The chain has TRBV4-3 and TRBJ2-3, with D possibly TRBD1 on 6 matching bases. V was pared by 1 base and J by 3 bases, with 17 bases between. This CDR3 comprises 17 residues. Germline-derived CDR1 and CDR2 are LGHNA and YSLEER. The CDR3 is CASSQVVPGALTDTQYF. The CDR3 DNA reads TGCGCCAGCAGCCAAGTGGTGCCAGGGGCGCTAACAGATACGCAGTATTTT.

The gene calls are TRBV6-1 and TRBJ2-7, with D uncertain. Trimming left V 7 bases short and J 3 bases short, with 10 bases between. The germline gives CDR1 MNHNS, CDR2 SASEGT. The CDR3 has 12 residues. The CDR3 region has the DNA TGTGCCAGCAACATAGGGATCTACGAGCAGTACTTC. This translates into CASNIGIYEQYF.

The sample holds one count of this clone. The chain carries TRBV7-3 and TRBJ2-2; D is ambiguous. Looked up from germline, CDR1 is SGHTA and CDR2 is FQGTGA. The V gene lost 7 bases and the J gene lost 2 bases, with 14 bases spanning the gap. The CDR3 is made up of 15 amino acids. The CDR3 DNA reads TGTGCCAGCAAAAAAGGGTCAGGCAACACCGGGGAGCTGTTTTTT. Translating it yields CASKKGSGNTGELFF. Together with reference TRBV7-3 and TRBJ2-2, the CDR3 gives the full variable domain: GAGVSQTPSNKVTEKGKYVELRCDPISGHTALYWYRQSLGQGPEFLIYFQGTGAADDSGLPNDRFFAVRPEGSVSTLKIQRTERGDSAVYLCASKKGSGNTGELFFGEGSRLTVL.

This clone was seen once. The rearrangement joins TRBV7-8 to TRBJ2-7; TRBD2 matches at 15 bases. CDR1 SGHVS and CDR2 FQNEAQ come from the germline V gene. V dropped 2 bases and J dropped 4; count of bases not matched to a gene: 15. This CDR3 region has 20 residues. The CDR3 sequence: CASSLRKLGTSGRTVYEQYF. The CDR3, as DNA: TGTGCCAGCAGCTTACGCAAACTCGGGACTAGCGGGAGGACCGTTTACGAGCAGTACTTC.

The chain uses TRBV5-1 and TRBJ2-2, with TRBD2 identical over 8 bases. V was clipped by 4 bases and J by 4 bases; unmatched bases: 6. The germline V gene has CDR1 SGHRS and CDR2 YFSETQ. The CDR3 loop spans 15 amino acids. CDR3 bases: TGCGCCAGCAGCCCCGGGGGGACTAGCACCGGGGAGCTGTTTTTT. Translating gives CASSPGGTSTGELFF.

The chain is built from TRBV7-8 and TRBJ1-3; no firm D call. The CDR3 is 16 amino acids. Germline V CDR1 and CDR2: SGHVS, FQNEAQ. Trimming removed 7 bases at V and 0 bases at J, with 16 bases between. The CDR3: CASKISPWGSGNTIYF. DNA for the CDR3: TGTGCCAGCAAGATATCCCCGTGGGGCTCTGGAAACACCATATATTTT.